This TCR beta chain appears in the sequencing data of a study of blood T cells in healthy people across ages. Study-level points and caveats: Both higher diversity and more naive CD4+ cells marked long-lived donors when set against aged donors. No conclusive comparison of naive versus antigen-experienced cells was possible with unsorted PBMCs. The fall in TCR beta diversity per million T cells was roughly linear with age.

A J-beta primer mix and a sample-barcoded 5' primer were used in a second PCR of about 6 to 12 cycles. Each cDNA was tagged by a template-switch adaptor containing 12 random nucleotides. TCRdb ran MiXCR on the 5' RACE reads and lists one entry per CDR3 protein. The repertoire holds about a million distinct CDR3 sequences, about 44% seen once, with roughly 12% in the top ten. Only a few counts were recorded for this clonotype. The target antigen is unknown. This CDR3 has 13 residues. J lost 3 bases, V lost 7 bases, and 2 bases had no gene match. Germline V gives CDR1 MNHEY, CDR2 SMNVEV (reference sequence).

The chain recombines TRBV27 with TRBJ2-3, with 9 nucleotides matching TRBD1. The sequenced sample consisted of blood. The source of this sequence is a man aged 30 to 45 in good health. The CDR3 DNA reads as TGTGCCAGCACGGACAGGGGTACAGATACGCAGTATTTT. It specifies CASTDRGTDTQYF.